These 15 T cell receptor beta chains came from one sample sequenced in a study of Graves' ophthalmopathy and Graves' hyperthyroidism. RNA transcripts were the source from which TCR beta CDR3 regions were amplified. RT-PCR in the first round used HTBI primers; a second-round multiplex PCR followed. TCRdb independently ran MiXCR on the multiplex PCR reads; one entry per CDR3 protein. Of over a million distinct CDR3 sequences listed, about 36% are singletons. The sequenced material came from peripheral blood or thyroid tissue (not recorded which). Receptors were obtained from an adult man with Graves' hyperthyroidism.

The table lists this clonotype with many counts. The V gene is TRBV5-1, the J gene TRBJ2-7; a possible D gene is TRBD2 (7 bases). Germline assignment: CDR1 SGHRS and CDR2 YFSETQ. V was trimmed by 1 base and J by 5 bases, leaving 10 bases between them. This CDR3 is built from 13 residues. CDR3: CASSLTGRDEQYF. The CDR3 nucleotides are TGCGCCAGCAGCTTGACAGGGAGGGACGAGCAGTACTTC.

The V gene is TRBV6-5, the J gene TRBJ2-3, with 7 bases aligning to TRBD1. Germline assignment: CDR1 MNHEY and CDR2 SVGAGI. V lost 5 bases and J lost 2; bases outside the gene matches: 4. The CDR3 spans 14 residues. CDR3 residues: CASSAGQATDTQYF. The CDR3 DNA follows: TGTGCCAGCAGTGCAGGACAGGCCACAGATACGCAGTATTTT.

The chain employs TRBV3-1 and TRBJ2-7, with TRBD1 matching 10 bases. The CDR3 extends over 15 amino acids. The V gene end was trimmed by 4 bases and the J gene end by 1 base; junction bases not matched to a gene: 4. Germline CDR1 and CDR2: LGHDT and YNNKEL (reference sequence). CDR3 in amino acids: CASSPGTGESYEQYF. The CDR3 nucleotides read TGTGCCAGCAGCCCAGGGACAGGGGAGTCCTACGAGCAGTACTTC.

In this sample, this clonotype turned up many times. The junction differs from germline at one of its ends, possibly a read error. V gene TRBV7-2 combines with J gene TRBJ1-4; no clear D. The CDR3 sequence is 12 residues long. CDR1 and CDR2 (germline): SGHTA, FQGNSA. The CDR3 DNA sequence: TGTGCCAGCAACTTAGGGAATGAAAAACTGTTTTTT. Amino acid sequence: CASNLGNEKLFF. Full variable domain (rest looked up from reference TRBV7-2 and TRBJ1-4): GAGVSQSPSNKVTEKGKDVELRCDPISGHTALYWYRQSLGQGLEFLIYFQGNSAPDKSGLPSDRFSAERTGGSVSTLTIQRTQQEDSAVYLCASNLGNEKLFFGSGTQLSVL.

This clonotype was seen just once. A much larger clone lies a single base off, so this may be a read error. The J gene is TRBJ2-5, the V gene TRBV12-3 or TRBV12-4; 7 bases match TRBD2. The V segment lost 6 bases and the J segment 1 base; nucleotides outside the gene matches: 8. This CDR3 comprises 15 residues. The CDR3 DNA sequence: TGTGCCAGCAGCTTTAGACTAGCTCGCCAAGAGACCCAGTACTTC. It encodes CASSFRLARQETQYF.

Here the CDR3 DNA reads TGTGCCAGCAGCGCTACTAGCTCCCGGGTCGAGCAGTACTTC. Translating gives CASSATSSRVEQYF. The genes are TRBV9 and TRBJ2-7, with D perhaps TRBD2 (6 bases). Trimming pared 3 bases from V and 6 bases from J, leaving 16 bases between. CDR1 and CDR2 from the germline V gene are SGDLS and YYNGEE. The CDR3 extends over 14 amino acids. Supplemented by reference TRBV9 and TRBJ2-7, the full variable domain reads DSGVTQTPKHLITATGQRVTLRCSPRSGDLSVYWYQQSLDQGLQFLIQYYNGEERAKGNILERFSAQQFPDLHSELNLSSLELGDSALYFCASSATSSRVEQYFGPGTRLTVT.

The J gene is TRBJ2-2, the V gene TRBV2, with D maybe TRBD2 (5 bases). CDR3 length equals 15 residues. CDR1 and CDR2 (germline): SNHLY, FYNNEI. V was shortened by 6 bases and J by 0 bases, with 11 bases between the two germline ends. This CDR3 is CASRPDSSNTGELFF. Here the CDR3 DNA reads TGTGCCAGCAGGCCGGACTCATCGAACACCGGGGAGCTGTTTTTT.

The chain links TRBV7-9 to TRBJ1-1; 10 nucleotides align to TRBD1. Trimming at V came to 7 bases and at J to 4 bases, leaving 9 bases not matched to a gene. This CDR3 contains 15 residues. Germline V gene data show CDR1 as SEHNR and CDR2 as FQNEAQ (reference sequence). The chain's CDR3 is CASTTQGTGATEAFF. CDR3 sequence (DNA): TGTGCCAGCACGACACAGGGGACAGGGGCCACTGAAGCTTTCTTT.

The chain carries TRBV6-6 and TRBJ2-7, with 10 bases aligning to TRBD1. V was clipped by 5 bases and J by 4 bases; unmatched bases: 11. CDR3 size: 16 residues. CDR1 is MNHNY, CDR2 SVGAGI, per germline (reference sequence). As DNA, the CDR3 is TGTGCCAGCAGTGAAGGGTCGGGACAGGGGCTGTACGAGCAGTACTTC. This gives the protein CASSEGSGQGLYEQYF.

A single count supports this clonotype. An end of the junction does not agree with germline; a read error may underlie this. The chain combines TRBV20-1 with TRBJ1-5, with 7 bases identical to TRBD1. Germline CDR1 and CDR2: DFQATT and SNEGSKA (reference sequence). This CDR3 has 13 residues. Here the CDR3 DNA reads TGCAGTGCTAGAAAGACAGGGAATCGGCCCCAGCATTTT. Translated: CSARKTGNRPQHF.

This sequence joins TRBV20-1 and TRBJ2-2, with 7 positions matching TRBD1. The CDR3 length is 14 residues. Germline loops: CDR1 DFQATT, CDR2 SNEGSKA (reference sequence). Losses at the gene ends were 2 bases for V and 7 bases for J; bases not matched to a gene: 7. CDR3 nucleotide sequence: TGCAGTGCTAGAAAGACAGGGTACGGCGGGGAGCTGTTTTTT. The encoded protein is CSARKTGYGGELFF.

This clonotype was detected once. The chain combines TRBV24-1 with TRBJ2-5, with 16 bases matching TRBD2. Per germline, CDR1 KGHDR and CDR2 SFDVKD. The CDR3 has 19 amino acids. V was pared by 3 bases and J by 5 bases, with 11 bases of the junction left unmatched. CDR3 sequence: CATSDAGTSGRAGMETQYF. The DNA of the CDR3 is TGTGCCACCAGTGATGCGGGGACTAGCGGGAGGGCCGGCATGGAGACCCAGTACTTC.

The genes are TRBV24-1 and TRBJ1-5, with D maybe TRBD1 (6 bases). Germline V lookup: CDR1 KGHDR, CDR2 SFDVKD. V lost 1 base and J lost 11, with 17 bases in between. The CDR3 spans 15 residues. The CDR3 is CATSDFGGLQETQHF. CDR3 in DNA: TGTGCCACCAGTGATTTCGGGGGGCTTCAAGAGACCCAGCATTTT.

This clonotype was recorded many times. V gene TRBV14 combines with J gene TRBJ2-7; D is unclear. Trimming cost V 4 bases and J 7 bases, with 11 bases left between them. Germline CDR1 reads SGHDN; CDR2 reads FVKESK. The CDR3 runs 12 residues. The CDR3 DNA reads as TGTGCCAGCAGCCGGTTTGGCTGGGAGCAGTACTTC. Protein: CASSRFGWEQYF.

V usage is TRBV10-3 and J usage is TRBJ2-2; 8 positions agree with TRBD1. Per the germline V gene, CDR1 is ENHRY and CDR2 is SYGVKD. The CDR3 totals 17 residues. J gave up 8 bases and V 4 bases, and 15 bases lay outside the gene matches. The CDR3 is CAISGLGGQGPTGELFF. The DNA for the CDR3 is TGTGCCATCAGTGGCCTGGGAGGACAGGGTCCCACTGGGGAGCTGTTTTTT.